This TCR beta chain is drawn from a study of T cells in Graves' hyperthyroidism and ophthalmopathy. The CDR3 regions of TCR beta were amplified from RNA transcripts. The primer set for the first-round RT-PCR of the TCR CDR3 was HTBI. Each CDR3 protein gets one entry after TCRdb re-called the multiplex PCR reads with MiXCR. Of a few hundred thousand distinct CDR3 sequences in the sample, 46% were seen once. The germline V gene encodes CDR1 SGHTA and CDR2 FQGNSA. The V end was cut by 2 bases, the J end by 1 base, with 11 bases between. The CDR3 spans 15 residues. It was uncontrolled infection, other autoimmune disease, pregnancy or lactation that excluded patients. The study based diagnoses on clinical symptoms, serum thyroxine and TRAb, thyroid ultrasound and orbital computed tomography.

This chain joins TRBV7-2 and TRBJ1-1; D gene unclear. This TCR came from a woman younger than 30 with Graves' hyperthyroidism. The sequenced sample was peripheral blood or thyroid tissue (not recorded which). This CDR3 reads CASSLNMPPNTEAFF. The CDR3 DNA is TGTGCCAGCAGCTTAAATATGCCACCGAACACTGAAGCTTTCTTT.